Below are 22 T cell receptor beta chains sequenced from a single sample in a study of blood T cells in healthy people across ages. The authors ran a second PCR of roughly 6 to 12 cycles using a sample-barcoded 5' primer and a J-beta primer mix. TCRdb called the 5' RACE reads again in MiXCR, with one record for every CDR3 protein. Of 1.5 million to 2 million distinct CDR3 sequences listed, roughly 30% are singletons. Specimen: blood. Every receptor here comes from a woman in her twenties or thirties in good health.

This chain connects TRBV7-9 to TRBJ2-7, with D possibly being TRBD1 (6 bases). Trimming removed 3 bases from V and 3 bases from J, with 9 bases in between. Per the germline V gene, CDR1 is SEHNR and CDR2 is FQNEAQ (reference sequence). The CDR3 totals 13 residues. The CDR3, as DNA: TGTGCCAGCAGCTTCGTGGACAGCTACGAGCAGTACTTC. Amino acid sequence: CASSFVDSYEQYF.

This clonotype is a singleton in its sample. The chain couples TRBV29-1 to TRBJ1-1; the D is unclear. V was trimmed by 6 bases and J by 0 bases, leaving 14 bases between them. Germline CDR1 reads SQVTM; CDR2 reads ANQGSEA. This CDR3 contains 14 residues. The CDR3 spells CSVGPDGLNTEAFF. Here the CDR3 DNA reads TGCAGCGTAGGTCCCGACGGATTGAACACTGAAGCTTTCTTT.

The sample holds a few counts of this clonotype. The junction differs from germline at one of its ends, possibly a read error. The chain couples TRBV4-1 to TRBJ1-5; D unclear. CDR1 is MGHRA, CDR2 YSYEKL, per germline. The CDR3 loop spans 18 amino acids. The CDR3 is CASSQESVEGSSNQPRHF. The CDR3, as DNA: TGCGCCAGCAGCCAAGAGTCTGTTGAGGGTTCTAGCAATCAGCCCCGGCATTTT.

This clonotype was observed at least ten times. The chain combines TRBV12-3 or TRBV12-4 with TRBJ2-7; 12 nucleotides agree with TRBD1. The J segment lost 6 bases and the V segment lost 7 bases, leaving 7 bases of the junction unmatched. The CDR3 sequence is 14 residues long. CDR3 in DNA: TGTGCCAGCATACCGGGACAGGGGGCGGGCGAGCAGTACTTC. It translates to CASIPGQGAGEQYF.

This clonotype appeared a few times. CDR3: CASSFLGRAETQYF. CDR3 coding DNA: TGTGCCAGCAGCTTTCTGGGCCGGGCGGAGACCCAGTACTTC. The rearrangement links TRBV5-6 to TRBJ2-5; no clear D gene. Trimming pared 2 bases from V and 5 bases from J, leaving 13 bases between. CDR3 length equals 14 residues. The germline V gene has CDR1 SGHDT and CDR2 YYEEEE.

In its sample, this clonotype was seen many times. Here the CDR3 DNA reads TGCAGCGTCCCGGGCAAGAGAACCAACGAGCAGTACTTC. Translated: CSVPGKRTNEQYF. The chain couples TRBV29-1 to TRBJ2-7; D not certain. V shed 6 bases and J shed 5 bases, with 17 bases lying between them. In germline, CDR1 is SQVTM, CDR2 ANQGSEA. The CDR3 is 13 residues long.

This clonotype turned up a few times. The V call is TRBV6-6, the J call TRBJ1-1, with TRBD1 as a possible D gene (6 bases). V shed 6 bases and J shed 4 bases, with 12 bases lying between them. Germline V gene sequence: CDR1 MNHNY, CDR2 SVGAGI (reference sequence). This CDR3 is 13 amino acids long. The CDR3 is CASSRQDGTEAFF. CDR3 nucleotides: TGTGCCAGCAGCCGACAGGACGGCACTGAAGCTTTCTTT.

This clonotype was observed a few times. The rearrangement links TRBV5-1 to TRBJ2-1, with 11 positions matching TRBD1. Trimming took 4 bases from V and 7 from J; bases not matched to a gene: 7. This CDR3 comprises 15 residues. Germline CDR1 and CDR2: SGHRS and YFSETQ. The CDR3 nucleotides are TGCGCCAGCAGCCATGGGACAGGGGGTAAGAATGAGCAGTTCTTC. Its translation is CASSHGTGGKNEQFF.

This clonotype was detected once. V usage is TRBV5-1 and J usage is TRBJ2-5; D may correspond to TRBD1 or TRBD2 (5 bases each). The J call may be in error: the DNA end matches TRBJ2-7 better. The CDR3 has 15 residues. Germline values: CDR1 SGHRS, CDR2 YFSETQ. CDR3 nucleotides: TGCGCCAGCAGCTTGGGTGGGGAGACAGCCTACGAGCAGTACTTC. Its translation: CASSLGGETAYEQYF.

Of note for this clonotype: Because the CDR3 is missing its conserved closing phenylalanine or tryptophan, this is likely a read error. The J gene is TRBJ2-1, the V gene TRBV29-1, with D uncertain. The CDR3 has 11 amino acids. The V end lost 5 bases, the J end lost 8 bases, and 10 bases lay between the germline ends. The germline gives CDR1 SQVTM, CDR2 ANQGSEA. This CDR3 is CSVRHNYEQFL. The CDR3, as DNA: TGCAGCGTTAGACATAATTATGAGCAGTTCTTA.

The chain is built from TRBV7-8 and TRBJ2-7; no definite D call. The ends were cut back, 10 bases at V and 0 bases at J, with 10 bases in the middle. This CDR3 is built from 12 residues. The germline gives CDR1 SGHVS, CDR2 FQNEAQ. The CDR3 region has the DNA TGTGCCAACACGACGGACTCCTACGAGCAGTACTTC. Protein sequence: CANTTDSYEQYF.

Only a few counts were recorded for this clonotype. The V gene is TRBV12-3 or TRBV12-4, the J gene TRBJ2-7, with TRBD2 matching 7 bases. The CDR3 sequence is 13 residues long. The V gene end was trimmed by 7 bases and the J gene end by 6 bases; junction bases not matched to a gene: 9. CDR3 sequence: CASTPGLFSEQYF. DNA of the CDR3: TGTGCCAGCACCCCGGGACTATTTTCCGAGCAGTACTTC.

About this clonotype: The DNA is left out, because the CDR3 cannot be placed on it with certainty; the CDR3 is given as TCRdb lists it. J is TRBJ1-2 and V is TRBV10-3; the table's D gene call, TRBD1, was not cross checked with the DNA. Germline values: CDR1 ENHRY, CDR2 SYGVKD. The CDR3 length equals 14 residues, ends included. The CDR3 is CAISVGQGAYGHTF.

This clonotype was recorded a few times. The chain is built from TRBV29-1 and TRBJ2-1, with 12 bases that match TRBD2. Germline loops: CDR1 SQVTM, CDR2 ANQGSEA. The CDR3 is made up of 13 amino acids. In DNA form, the CDR3 reads TGCAGTCTTACTAGCGGGAGGAACCATGAGCAGTTCTTC. Its translation: CSLTSGRNHEQFF.

The V call is TRBV12-3 or TRBV12-4, the J call TRBJ2-1; 8 nucleotides align to TRBD2. V was pared by 6 bases and J by 1 base, with 5 bases of the junction left unmatched. This CDR3 is built from 15 residues. Here the CDR3 reads CASRHSGSSYNEQFF. The CDR3 bases are TGTGCCAGCAGACACAGCGGGAGTTCCTACAATGAGCAGTTCTTC.

In this sample, this clonotype turned up a few times. The V gene is TRBV5-1, the J gene TRBJ2-3; 7 nucleotides agree with TRBD2. Germline-derived CDR1 and CDR2 are SGHRS and YFSETQ. V was pared by 0 bases and J by 5 bases, with 6 bases of the junction left unmatched. This CDR3 is 15 amino acids long. The CDR3 spells CASSLAGGGVDTQYF. CDR3 in DNA: TGCGCCAGCAGCTTGGCGGGGGGTGGCGTAGATACGCAGTATTTT. The whole variable domain, remainder taken from reference TRBV5-1 and TRBJ2-3, is KAGVTQTPRYLIKTRGQQVTLSCSPISGHRSVSWYQQTPGQGLQFLFEYFSETQRNKGNFPGRFSGRQFSNSRSEMNVSTLELGDSALYLCASSLAGGGVDTQYFGPGTRLTVL.

This clonotype was picked up a small number of times. The V call is TRBV29-1, the J call TRBJ1-2; a weak D match, TRBD1 (6 bases). This CDR3 is built from 16 residues. Trimming stripped 3 bases from V and 4 bases from J, with 21 bases between. CDR1 SQVTM and CDR2 ANQGSEA come from the germline V gene. Here the CDR3 DNA reads TGCAGCGTTGATCTATTGGAACAGGGCCTATTCTATGGCTACACCTTC. It specifies CSVDLLEQGLFYGYTF. The full variable domain, completed using reference TRBV29-1 and TRBJ1-2, is SAVISQKPSRDICQRGTSLTIQCQVDSQVTMMFWYRQQPGQSLTLIATANQGSEATYESGFVIDKFPISRPNLTFSTLTVSNMSPEDSSIYLCSVDLLEQGLFYGYTFGSGTRLTVV.

This clonotype was observed a single time. The genes are TRBV20-1 and TRBJ1-2; possible D gene TRBD1, 6 bases. The length of the CDR3 is 14 residues. Germline CDR1 and CDR2: DFQATT and SNEGSKA (reference sequence). This CDR3 is CSGLGGATNYGYTF. The CDR3 DNA reads TGCAGCGGGCTAGGGGGAGCTACTAACTATGGCTACACCTTC.

The chain links TRBV6-5 to TRBJ1-1; D gene unclear. The germline gives CDR1 MNHEY, CDR2 SVGAGI. The CDR3 consists of 16 residues. The ends were cut back, 0 bases at V and 11 bases at J, with 22 bases in the middle. CDR3 amino acids: CASSYSGWARSTEAFF. CDR3 coding DNA: TGTGCCAGCAGTTACTCGGGGTGGGCGAGGAGCACCGAGGCTTTCTTT.

Only a few counts were recorded for this clonotype. The chain recombines TRBV28 with TRBJ1-2; D not certain. V lost 5 bases to trimming and J lost 4 bases, with 20 bases between them. Germline V gene data show CDR1 as MDHEN and CDR2 as SYDVKM. This CDR3 has 16 residues. The CDR3 loop is CASSRTGRQRGYGYTF. The DNA for the CDR3 is TGTGCCAGCAGTCGAACGGGTAGACAACGGGGCTATGGCTACACCTTC.

In its sample, this clonotype was seen a few times. This chain connects TRBV4-1 to TRBJ1-2, with TRBD1 matching over 8 bases. This CDR3 has 17 amino acids. Germline V CDR1 and CDR2: MGHRA, YSYEKL. Losses at the gene ends were 1 base for V and 8 bases for J; bases not matched to a gene: 15. The CDR3 here is CASSQAQRGTGYNGYTF. The CDR3 bases are TGCGCCAGCAGCCAAGCTCAACGCGGGACAGGTTATAACGGCTACACCTTC.

The CDR3 here is CASSVAGPSDRAPLHF. CDR3 bases: TGTGCCAGCAGCGTAGCCGGTCCTTCCGATAGGGCACCCCTCCACTTT. The chain links TRBV9 to TRBJ1-6; D not resolved. The CDR3 consists of 16 residues. V was clipped by 0 bases and J by 11 bases, with 18 bases between them. Looked up from germline, CDR1 is SGDLS and CDR2 is YYNGEE. Full variable domain (missing parts from reference TRBV9 and TRBJ1-6): DSGVTQTPKHLITATGQRVTLRCSPRSGDLSVYWYQQSLDQGLQFLIQYYNGEERAKGNILERFSAQQFPDLHSELNLSSLELGDSALYFCASSVAGPSDRAPLHFGNGTRLTVT.